The next 27 T cell receptor beta chains were all read from a single sample in a study of T cells in localized non-small cell lung cancer. This table comes from immunoSEQ multiplex PCR, and its TCRdb copy is limited to in-frame clones, with some not included. Among approximately 1,800 clones listed, 23% were seen once. The sample consisted of normal lung tissue next to the tumor, taken before any cancer treatment. These receptors were collected from a male donor at least 60 years old with stage I lung adenocarcinoma.

This clone was detected a few times. This chain uses TRBV10-2 with TRBJ1-2; D unclear. V was cut by 0 bases and J by 6 bases, with 8 bases left in between. Germline V gene data show CDR1 as WSHSY and CDR2 as SAAADI. The CDR3 is 13 residues long. The chain's CDR3 is CASSESLGHGYTF. Here the CDR3 DNA reads TGCGCCAGCAGTGAGTCCCTTGGGCATGGCTACACCTTC.

This clone was picked up a small number of times. The genes are TRBV9 and TRBJ2-7; 7 nucleotides align to TRBD1. V lost 7 bases, J lost 0 bases, and 1 base stayed unmatched. This CDR3 is 12 amino acids long. CDR1 SGDLS and CDR2 YYNGEE come from the germline V gene. CDR3 region: CASGQVSYEQYF. CDR3 nucleotides: TGTGCCAGCGGACAGGTCTCCTACGAGCAGTACTTC.

The rearrangement uses TRBV6-1 and TRBJ1-2; D unresolved. The CDR3 is 14 residues long. V lost 1 base to trimming and J lost 4 bases, with 10 bases between them. Per the germline V gene, CDR1 is MNHNS and CDR2 is SASEGT. The CDR3 coding sequence is TGTGCCAGCAGTGAAGGCCTTTCCGGCTATGGCTACACCTTC. Translating gives CASSEGLSGYGYTF.

The chain employs TRBV6-8 and TRBJ1-2; D is ambiguous. The CDR3 length is 14 residues. V gave up 5 bases and J gave up 3 bases, with 13 bases separating them. Germline-derived CDR1 and CDR2 are MNHGY and SAAAGT. CDR3 DNA: TGTGCCAGCAGTGTAGCAGGCACATACTATGGCTACACCTTC. Translated, it gives CASSVAGTYYGYTF.

The chain combines TRBV11-3 with TRBJ2-1; maybe TRBD1 (6 bases). This CDR3 contains 15 residues. Per germline, CDR1 SGHNT and CDR2 YENEEA. V was clipped by 5 bases and J by 8 bases, with 19 bases between them. DNA of the CDR3: TGTGCCAGCAGCACGACAGGCGAGGGACCGTATGAGCAGTTCTTC. It encodes CASSTTGEGPYEQFF.

The genes are TRBV19 and TRBJ1-4, with D maybe TRBD1 (5 bases). Germline V gene data show CDR1 as LNHDA and CDR2 as SQIVND (reference sequence). V gave up 3 bases and J gave up 4 bases, with 9 bases separating them. The CDR3 length is 14 residues. The chain's CDR3 is CASSMGRLNEKLFF. CDR3 bases: TGTGCCAGTAGTATGGGGCGGCTTAATGAAAAACTGTTTTTT.

The rearrangement links TRBV29-1 to TRBJ2-1; 12 bases are a match to TRBD2. The J segment lost 5 bases and the V segment lost 7 bases, leaving 6 bases of the junction unmatched. This CDR3 contains 14 residues. Germline CDR1 reads SQVTM; CDR2 reads ANQGSEA. CDR3 amino acids: CSARTSGADNEQFF. CDR3 bases: TGCAGCGCCCGGACTAGCGGGGCGGACAATGAGCAGTTCTTC.

CDR3 protein: CASSMTGADTQYF. CDR3 bases: TGTGCCAGTAGTATGACAGGGGCAGATACGCAGTATTTT. The V gene is TRBV19, the J gene TRBJ2-3; 8 nucleotides match TRBD1. The CDR3 length is 13 residues. J gave up 4 bases and V 3 bases, and 0 bases lay outside the gene matches. Germline loops: CDR1 LNHDA, CDR2 SQIVND (reference sequence).

This clone was counted between two and nine times. This chain connects TRBV9 to TRBJ2-3; D may be TRBD2 (5 bases). CDR3 length: 14 residues. Trimming removed 3 bases from V and 1 base from J, with 9 bases in between. CDR1 and CDR2 from the germline V gene are SGDLS and YYNGEE. The DNA for the CDR3 is TGTGCCAGCAGCGGCGGACTCGGCACAGATACGCAGTATTTT. It translates to CASSGGLGTDTQYF.

This clone was seen just once. The chain joins TRBV29-1 to TRBJ2-3; 9 bases are a match to TRBD2. V was pared by 4 bases and J by 0 bases, with 2 bases of the junction left unmatched. This CDR3 comprises 14 residues. Per the germline V gene, CDR1 is SQVTM and CDR2 is ANQGSEA. This CDR3 is CSVVAGASTDTQYF. CDR3 DNA: TGCAGCGTTGTAGCGGGGGCCAGCACAGATACGCAGTATTTT.

The chain's CDR3 is CASSFRSAGANTEAFF. In DNA, the CDR3 is TGTGCCAGCAGTTTTCGGTCGGCAGGGGCGAACACTGAAGCTTTCTTT. The gene calls are TRBV6-8 and TRBJ1-1; D might be TRBD1 (6 bases). Trimming pared 4 bases from V and 1 base from J, leaving 16 bases between. Germline V gives CDR1 MNHGY, CDR2 SAAAGT. This CDR3 spans 16 amino acids.

The chain recombines TRBV5-1 with TRBJ1-1, with a tentative D call TRBD1 (5 bases). Germline CDR1 reads SGHRS; CDR2 reads YFSETQ. CDR3 size: 14 residues. Trimming removed 4 bases at V and 2 bases at J, with 12 bases between. DNA of the CDR3: TGCGCCAGCAGCGCCTTTCAGGGAAACACTGAAGCTTTCTTT. This codes for CASSAFQGNTEAFF.

This clone ranks as large. V is TRBV6-8 and J is TRBJ1-5; TRBD1 matches at 7 bases. This CDR3 comprises 12 residues. Germline CDR1 is MNHGY and CDR2 is SAAAGT. With 11 bases clipped from V and 3 bases from J, the junction kept 4 bases outside the gene matches. The CDR3 protein is CAVGQDNQPQHF. Written as DNA, the CDR3 is TGTGCCGTCGGACAGGACAATCAGCCCCAGCATTTT.

The rearrangement joins TRBV30 to TRBJ2-1; D gene ambiguous. The CDR3 has 12 residues. V was cut by 0 bases and J by 6 bases, with 6 bases left in between. CDR1 and CDR2 from the germline V gene are GTSNPN and SVGIG (reference sequence). CDR3 residues: CAWSVVINEQFF. CDR3 bases: TGTGCCTGGAGTGTAGTGATCAATGAGCAGTTCTTC.

J is TRBJ1-2 and V is TRBV10-3, with a tentative D call TRBD1 (6 bases). Germline CDR1 reads ENHRY; CDR2 reads SYGVKD. The V end was cut by 2 bases, the J end by 0 bases, with 13 bases between. The CDR3 runs 16 residues. This CDR3 is CAISEPTTGSNYGYTF. The CDR3 nucleotides are TGTGCCATCAGTGAGCCTACGACAGGTTCTAACTATGGCTACACCTTC.

The chain uses TRBV19 and TRBJ1-3; D call uncertain. V lost 5 bases, J lost 6 bases, and 11 bases lay in between. CDR3 size: 13 residues. Germline V gene sequence: CDR1 LNHDA, CDR2 SQIVND (reference sequence). The CDR3 region is CASSPGLANTIYF. The CDR3 bases are TGTGCCAGTAGTCCCGGATTAGCAAACACCATATATTTT.

A few counts support this clone. The V and J genes are TRBV9 and TRBJ2-3, with D possibly TRBD1 on 6 matching bases. The CDR3 is made up of 14 amino acids. The germline CDR1 and CDR2 sequences are SGDLS and YYNGEE. The V and J ends lost 5 bases and 6 bases respectively, with 16 bases between them. CDR3 sequence reads: CASREQGPLDTQYF. The CDR3 DNA reads as TGTGCCAGCAGAGAACAGGGCCCCCTGGATACGCAGTATTTT.

V is TRBV12-5 and J is TRBJ2-2; either TRBD1 or TRBD2 may supply D (6 bases each). From germline, CDR1 is LGHNT and CDR2 FRNRAP. The CDR3 sequence is 14 residues long. The CDR3 is CASTARGDTGELFF. CDR3 in DNA: TGTGCCAGCACCGCTAGGGGGGACACCGGGGAGCTGTTTTTT. The whole variable domain, remainder taken from reference TRBV12-5 and TRBJ2-2, is DARVTQTPRHKVTEMGQEVTMRCQPILGHNTVFWYRQTMMQGLELLAYFRNRAPLDDSGMPKDRFSAEMPDATLATLKIQPSEPRDSAVYFCASTARGDTGELFFGEGSRLTVL.

A few counts support this clone. This chain uses TRBV7-6 with TRBJ2-7; D may be TRBD2 (6 bases). This CDR3 is 18 amino acids long. Looked up from germline, CDR1 is SGHVS and CDR2 is FNYEAQ. V gave up 2 bases and J gave up 3 bases, with 23 bases separating them. This CDR3 reads CASSLFLNQGGEIYEQYF. The CDR3 DNA follows: TGTGCCAGCAGCTTATTTCTTAATCAGGGCGGGGAGATCTACGAGCAGTACTTC.

This clone was detected a few times. The CDR3: CASSTPLGAYNEQFF. In nucleotides, the CDR3 is TGTGCCAGCAGCACCCCCCTGGGGGCCTACAATGAGCAGTTCTTC. The V gene is TRBV9, the J gene TRBJ2-1, with D perhaps assigned TRBD1 or TRBD2 (5 bases each). Germline V gives CDR1 SGDLS, CDR2 YYNGEE. V was pared by 4 bases and J by 2 bases, with 13 bases between. CDR3 length: 15 amino acids.

The chain links TRBV30 to TRBJ1-2; possible D gene TRBD1, 6 bases. This CDR3 spans 17 amino acids. Germline-derived CDR1 and CDR2 are GTSNPN and SVGIG (reference sequence). Trimming took off 0 bases at V and 9 bases at J, with 26 bases between the two ends. This CDR3 is CAWSVHEGGNRPLSYTF. The CDR3 region has the DNA TGTGCCTGGAGTGTACACGAGGGGGGGAACCGCCCTTTGAGCTACACCTTC.

The V call is TRBV11-3, the J call TRBJ2-1, with D unclear. Between the trimmed V and J ends, which lost 3 bases and 0 bases, there was a span of 15 bases. Looked up from germline, CDR1 is SGHNT and CDR2 is YENEEA. This CDR3 has 17 residues. The CDR3 nucleotides are TGTGCCAGCAGCTTGGGCGACGACTGGACCTCCTACAATGAGCAGTTCTTC. It specifies CASSLGDDWTSYNEQFF.

This clone was seen a few times. The V gene is TRBV6-8, the J gene TRBJ1-1, with TRBD1 identical over 9 bases. Losses at the gene ends were 2 bases for V and 2 bases for J; bases not matched to a gene: 15. Germline CDR1 and CDR2: MNHGY and SAAAGT. The CDR3 extends over 19 amino acids. CDR3 nucleotide sequence: TGTGCCAGCAGTTACGGGACAGGGTGGAGGGTTGGCGATAACACTGAAGCTTTCTTT. It yields the protein CASSYGTGWRVGDNTEAFF.

The chain couples TRBV30 to TRBJ1-4; 7 nucleotides align to TRBD1. Trimming removed 0 bases from V and 5 bases from J; junction bases left unmatched: 9. The CDR3 runs to 16 residues. Germline V gene lookup returns CDR1 GTSNPN and CDR2 SVGIG (reference sequence). The CDR3 DNA sequence: TGTGCCTGGAGTGTATATCCGGGACAGCGGAATGAAAAACTGTTTTTT. Protein: CAWSVYPGQRNEKLFF.

This clone was detected only a few times. The V and J genes are TRBV10-3 and TRBJ2-5; D is unresolved. Germline V gene lookup returns CDR1 ENHRY and CDR2 SYGVKD. The CDR3 has 14 amino acids. V was shortened by 3 bases and J by 0 bases, with 8 bases between the two germline ends. CDR3 amino acids: CAISEVGNQETQYF. CDR3 nucleotides: TGTGCCATCAGTGAAGTAGGGAACCAAGAGACCCAGTACTTC.

This clone is medium-sized (0.01 to 0.1%) by share. V usage is TRBV11-3 and J usage is TRBJ1-4; possibly TRBD1 for D (5 bases). The V gene's germline CDR1 is SGHNT and CDR2 YENEEA. The CDR3 is made up of 15 amino acids. V lost 4 bases to trimming and J lost 0 bases, with 9 bases between them. The CDR3 spells CASSWDFATNEKLFF. The CDR3 nucleotides read TGTGCCAGCAGCTGGGACTTTGCAACTAATGAAAAACTGTTTTTT. The full variable domain, completed using reference TRBV11-3 and TRBJ1-4, is EAGVVQSPRYKIIEKKQPVAFWCNPISGHNTLYWYLQNLGQGPELLIRYENEEAVDDSQLPKDRFSAERLKGVDSTLKIQPAELGDSAVYLCASSWDFATNEKLFFGSGTQLSVL.

This clone is labeled large. V is TRBV6-1 and J is TRBJ1-1, with D tentatively TRBD1 (5 bases). The CDR3 is 14 residues long. V was clipped by 0 bases and J by 10 bases, with 15 bases between them. Germline V gene sequence: CDR1 MNHNS, CDR2 SASEGT. In DNA, the CDR3 is TGTGCCAGCAGTGAAGCGCTTGGGCAGGGCGTAGCTTTCTTT. This encodes CASSEALGQGVAFF.